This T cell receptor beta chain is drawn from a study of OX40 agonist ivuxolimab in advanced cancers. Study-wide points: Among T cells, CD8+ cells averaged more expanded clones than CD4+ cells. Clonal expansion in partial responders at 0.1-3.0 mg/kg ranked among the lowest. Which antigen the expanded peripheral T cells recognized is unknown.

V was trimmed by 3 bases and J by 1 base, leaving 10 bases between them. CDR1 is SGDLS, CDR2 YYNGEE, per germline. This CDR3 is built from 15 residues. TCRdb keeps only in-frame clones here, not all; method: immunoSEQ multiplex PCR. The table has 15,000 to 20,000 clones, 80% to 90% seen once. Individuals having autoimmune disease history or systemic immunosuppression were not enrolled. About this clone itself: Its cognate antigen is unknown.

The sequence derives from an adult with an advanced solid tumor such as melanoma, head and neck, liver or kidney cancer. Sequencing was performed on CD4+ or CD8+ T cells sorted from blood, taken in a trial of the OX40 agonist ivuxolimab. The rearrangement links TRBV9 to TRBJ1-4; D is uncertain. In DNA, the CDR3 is TGTGCCAGCAGCGCGAACAGAGTAACTAATGAAAAACTGTTTTTT. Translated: CASSANRVTNEKLFF.